This T cell receptor (beta chain) appears in the sequencing data of a study of T cells after yellow fever vaccination. This clonotype was counted many times. A single record per CDR3 protein comes from TCRdb applying MiXCR to the 5' RACE reads. The data show 50,000 to 60,000 distinct CDR3 sequences, 5.5% to 6% seen once. Study results and caveats: Abundant clonotypes from the bulk population could contaminate FACS-sorted repertoires. At under 97% for CD4 and just over 85% for CD8, most primary-vaccination clones showed up again after the booster. In sorted memory subsets at day 0, almost all vaccine-responding clonotypes were below detection.

With 5 bases clipped from V and 4 bases from J, the junction kept 13 bases outside the gene matches. The V gene's germline CDR1 is SGHTA and CDR2 FQGNSA. The CDR3 covers 16 residues. The material sequenced was PBMCs, either bulk or a sorted T-cell subset (CD4+, CD8+, memory, or dextramer-sorted; not recorded which), taken on the day of the yellow fever booster vaccination. This chain uses TRBV7-2 with TRBJ1-2; the match to TRBD1 covers 7 bases. This TCR was recovered from a man younger than 35 who received the YFV17D yellow fever vaccine. The CDR3, as DNA: TGTGCCAGCAGCCCGGGACAGCCCTCCCCCAGCTATGGCTACACCTTC. Its protein product is CASSPGQPSPSYGYTF.